This TCR beta chain stems from a study of blood T cells in healthy people across ages. In germline, CDR1 is DFQATT, CDR2 SNEGSKA (reference sequence). Trimming took 5 bases from V and 7 from J, leaving 27 bases between them. The CDR3 length is 16 residues. Study-level findings and limits: Naive CD4+ cell counts and diversity both ran higher in long-lived than in aged donors.

In this sample, this clonotype turned up a few times. Its antigen is still unknown. A much larger clone lies a single base off, so this may be a read error. A second PCR of 7 to 11 cycles used a sample-barcoded 5' primer and a J-beta primer mix. TCRdb independently ran MiXCR on the 5' RACE reads; one entry per CDR3 protein. In the table there are hundreds of thousands of distinct CDR3 sequences, roughly 44% of which are singletons. Healthy individuals of Caucasian origin from Russia, aged roughly 6 to 90, served as donors. The rearrangement joins TRBV20-1 to TRBJ2-7; a weak D match, TRBD2 (7 bases). Sequencing was carried out using blood. The clonotype comes from a man between 60 and 75 years old in good health. Written as DNA, the CDR3 is TGCAGTGCTGTACCCAGGACAGTTACTAGCGATAATGAGCAGTACTTC. It encodes CSAVPRTVTSDNEQYF.